The 23 T cell receptor beta chains in this list originate from one sample, sequenced in a study of T cell changes during pregnancy in multiple sclerosis. Profiled with immunoSEQ multiplex PCR; TCRdb holds only in-frame clones, not every one. The sample gives around 20,000 clones, around 85% of which show up once; around 9.9% is in the top ten. The specimen comprised CD8+ T cells from peripheral blood mononuclear cells, sampled after pregnancy. The receptors shown here come from a female donor with multiple sclerosis, enrolled in a pregnancy study.

This clone was seen a few times. This sequence joins TRBV6-1 and TRBJ1-5; perhaps TRBD1 as D (5 bases). Looked up from germline, CDR1 is MNHNS and CDR2 is SASEGT. The CDR3 extends over 13 amino acids. V was trimmed by 6 bases and J by 5 bases, leaving 11 bases between them. As DNA, the CDR3 is TGTGCCAGCAGATCAGGGTGGGATCAGCCCCAGCATTTT. Its translation: CASRSGWDQPQHF.

The chain combines TRBV6-1 with TRBJ1-4; D unclear. The CDR3 runs to 12 residues. Germline V lookup: CDR1 MNHNS, CDR2 SASEGT. Trimming took off 6 bases at V and 11 bases at J, with 13 bases between the two ends. The CDR3 region has the DNA TGTGCCAGCAGCGCGGGATCGGGGAAACTGTTTTTT. It codes for CASSAGSGKLFF.

V is TRBV25-1 and J is TRBJ1-1; D gene uncertain. Trimming left V 8 bases short and J 7 bases short, with 23 bases between. The CDR3 consists of 15 residues. Looked up from germline, CDR1 is MGHDK and CDR2 is SYGVNS. The CDR3 DNA reads TGTGCCAGCGGAGTTCTGGAGACCGGAGGGAGTGAAGCTTTCTTT. Its protein is CASGVLETGGSEAFF. Together with reference TRBV25-1 and TRBJ1-1, the CDR3 gives the full variable domain: EADIYQTPRYLVIGTGKKITLECSQTMGHDKMYWYQQDPGMELHLIHYSYGVNSTEKGDLSSESTVSRIRTEHFPLTLESARPSHTSQYLCASGVLETGGSEAFFGQGTRLTVV.

The table lists this clone with a few counts. V usage is TRBV18 and J usage is TRBJ1-6; TRBD1 might be the D (6 bases). Germline V gene sequence: CDR1 KGHSH, CDR2 LQKENI. V shed 4 bases and J shed 5 bases, with 21 bases lying between them. The CDR3 totals 18 residues. CDR3 coding DNA: TGTGCCAGCTCACTAAATCCTCCTCCGGGACAAGATAATTCACCCCTCCACTTT. Its translation is CASSLNPPPGQDNSPLHF.

The chain is built from TRBV5-4 and TRBJ2-7; tentative D call: TRBD1 (6 bases). The length of the CDR3 is 15 residues. Germline CDR1 SGHNT, CDR2 YYREEE (reference sequence). Trimming pared 4 bases from V and 7 bases from J, leaving 21 bases between. CDR3 sequence (DNA): TGTGCCAGCAGCCCAATCACAGGACAGTTATCTGAGCAGTACTTC. Translation gives CASSPITGQLSEQYF.

This clone was observed a single time. The chain has TRBV7-9 and TRBJ2-7; perhaps TRBD2 as D (6 bases). Germline values: CDR1 SEHNR, CDR2 FQNEAQ (reference sequence). Trimming cost V 6 bases and J 1 base, with 16 bases left between them. The length of the CDR3 is 15 residues. DNA of the CDR3: TGTGCCAGCAGATCCGGGACTGTGGATTCCTACGAGCAGTACTTC. Amino acids: CASRSGTVDSYEQYF.

The chain couples TRBV6-1 to TRBJ2-7; D might be TRBD1 (6 bases). Germline V lookup: CDR1 MNHNS, CDR2 SASEGT. V lost 6 bases and J lost 6, with 18 bases in between. The CDR3 totals 14 residues. The CDR3 DNA reads as TGTGCCAGCAGCATTTTCCGGGACACCCTCGAGCAGTACTTC. The encoded protein is CASSIFRDTLEQYF.

The chain joins TRBV28 to TRBJ2-1; weak D call: TRBD2 (6 bases). This CDR3 spans 13 amino acids. The germline gives CDR1 MDHEN, CDR2 SYDVKM. Trimming shortened V by 6 bases and J by 5 bases, and 11 bases separated the two germline ends. Here the CDR3 DNA reads TGTGCCAGCAGGAGGGACTCTCACAATGAGCAGTTCTTC. Translating gives CASRRDSHNEQFF.

This clone came up once. The rearrangement joins TRBV7-9 to TRBJ2-1; TRBD2 might be the D (5 bases). Germline lookup yields CDR1 SEHNR and CDR2 FQNEAQ (reference sequence). Trimming left V 6 bases short and J 5 bases short, with 20 bases between. This CDR3 region has 16 residues. The CDR3 DNA is TGTGCCAGCAGATCTACTAGTGCCCCTGAGGACAATGAGCAGTTCTTC. The encoded protein is CASRSTSAPEDNEQFF. Full variable domain (missing parts from reference TRBV7-9 and TRBJ2-1): DTGVSQNPRHKITKRGQNVTFRCDPISEHNRLYWYRQTLGQGPEFLTYFQNEAQLEKSRLLSDRFSAERPKGSFSTLEIQRTEQGDSAMYLCASRSTSAPEDNEQFFGPGTRLTVL.

The chain employs TRBV7-2 and TRBJ2-5, with TRBD2 as a possible D gene (7 bases). CDR3 length equals 16 residues. Trimming stripped 7 bases from V and 4 bases from J, with 22 bases between. Germline CDR1 and CDR2: SGHTA and FQGNSA. Written as DNA, the CDR3 is TGTGCCAGCACCAACTGGGGGGGCTCTTGGGGAGAGACCCAGTACTTC. Protein sequence: CASTNWGGSWGETQYF.

The chain uses TRBV7-6 and TRBJ2-2; no firm D call. From germline, CDR1 is SGHVS and CDR2 FNYEAQ. The length of the CDR3 is 16 residues. Trimming stripped 3 bases from V and 0 bases from J, with 11 bases between. The CDR3 coding sequence is TGTGCCAGCAGCTTGATCAGGTCGGCGAACACCGGGGAGCTGTTTTTT. Translated, it gives CASSLIRSANTGELFF. Full variable domain (rest looked up from reference TRBV7-6 and TRBJ2-2): GAGVSQSPRYKVTKRGQDVALRCDPISGHVSLYWYRQALGQGPEFLTYFNYEAQQDKSGLPNDRFSAERPEGSISTLTIQRTEQRDSAMYRCASSLIRSANTGELFFGEGSRLTVL.

The genes are TRBV10-3 and TRBJ1-3, with TRBD1 as a possible D gene (5 bases). This CDR3 has 17 residues. Trimming stripped 3 bases from V and 4 bases from J, with 19 bases between. Germline lookup yields CDR1 ENHRY and CDR2 SYGVKD. This CDR3 is CAISEGGESYSGNTIYF. The CDR3 DNA sequence: TGTGCCATCAGTGAAGGAGGGGAAAGTTACTCCGGAAACACCATATATTTT.

The rearrangement joins TRBV7-9 to TRBJ1-2; 10 bases line up with TRBD1. V dropped 4 bases and J dropped 3; count of bases not matched to a gene: 8. This CDR3 comprises 16 residues. Germline CDR1 reads SEHNR; CDR2 reads FQNEAQ (reference sequence). CDR3 bases: TGTGCCAGCAGCTCCGGGACAGGGGCTCAAGACTATGGCTACACCTTC. It codes for CASSSGTGAQDYGYTF. Based on the CDR3 plus reference TRBV7-9 and TRBJ1-2, the full variable domain is DTGVSQNPRHKITKRGQNVTFRCDPISEHNRLYWYRQTLGQGPEFLTYFQNEAQLEKSRLLSDRFSAERPKGSFSTLEIQRTEQGDSAMYLCASSSGTGAQDYGYTFGSGTRLTVV.

The genes are TRBV4-3 and TRBJ1-5, with 7 bases fitting TRBD1. Germline CDR1 and CDR2: LGHNA and YSLEER. The CDR3 runs to 17 residues. V gave up 0 bases and J gave up 6 bases; unmatched junction bases: 11. DNA of the CDR3: TGCGCCAGCAGCCAAGATCTTCGGGGACAGCATAGTCAGCCCCAGCATTTT. Protein sequence: CASSQDLRGQHSQPQHF.

The chain couples TRBV30 to TRBJ2-1; 10 positions agree with TRBD2. V was clipped by 5 bases and J by 6 bases; unmatched bases: 10. Germline CDR1 GTSNPN, CDR2 SVGIG (reference sequence). The CDR3 covers 15 residues. In DNA, the CDR3 is TGTGCCTGGTCCCTAGCGGGAGTCCCCGCCAATGAGCAGTTCTTC. This codes for CAWSLAGVPANEQFF.

V is TRBV5-4 and J is TRBJ1-1, with D possibly TRBD1 on 6 matching bases. V was pared by 7 bases and J by 5 bases, with 9 bases between. The CDR3 totals 11 residues. Germline V gene lookup returns CDR1 SGHNT and CDR2 YYREEE (reference sequence). The CDR3 region has the DNA TGTGCCAGCGGCACAGGGACTGAAGCTTTCTTT. Translating gives CASGTGTEAFF. Combining the CDR3 with reference TRBV5-4 and TRBJ1-1 gives the whole variable domain ETGVTQSPTHLIKTRGQQVTLRCSSQSGHNTVSWYQQALGQGPQFIFQYYREEENGRGNFPPRFSGLQFPNYSSELNVNALELDDSALYLCASGTGTEAFFGQGTRLTVV.

This chain links TRBV5-1 with TRBJ2-7; 16 positions agree with TRBD2. Germline V gene data show CDR1 as SGHRS and CDR2 as YFSETQ. This CDR3 region has 17 residues. The trim removed 4 bases at V and 5 bases at J, leaving 9 bases unmatched. Here the CDR3 DNA reads TGCGCCAGCAGCGGACCGGGACTAGCGGGAGGGAGCAACGAGCAGTACTTC. The encoded protein is CASSGPGLAGGSNEQYF.

The genes are TRBV11-2 and TRBJ2-1; D is undetermined. V gave up 5 bases and J gave up 9 bases, with 11 bases separating them. The germline gives CDR1 SGHAT, CDR2 FQNNGV. This CDR3 comprises 12 residues. CDR3 protein: CASSPGLGEQFF. The CDR3 DNA is TGTGCCAGCAGCCCCGGCCTAGGTGAGCAGTTCTTC. The variable domain in full, completed from reference TRBV11-2 and TRBJ2-1, reads EAGVAQSPRYKIIEKRQSVAFWCNPISGHATLYWYQQILGQGPKLLIQFQNNGVVDDSQLPKDRFSAERLKGVDSTLKIQPAKLEDSAVYLCASSPGLGEQFFGPGTRLTVL.

The J gene is TRBJ2-5, the V gene TRBV2; TRBD2 aligns across 14 bases. V shed 4 bases and J 5 bases; nucleotides not matched to a gene: 9. Germline V gene data show CDR1 as SNHLY and CDR2 as FYNNEI. There are 17 residues in the CDR3. This CDR3 reads CASSAGTSGRGAETQYF. In DNA, the CDR3 is TGTGCCAGCAGTGCCGGGACTAGCGGGAGAGGGGCGGAGACCCAGTACTTC.

This rearrangement joins TRBV6-5 to TRBJ2-7; 10 bases line up with TRBD1. V gave up 0 bases and J gave up 6 bases; unmatched junction bases: 5. There are 15 residues in the CDR3. CDR1 is MNHEY, CDR2 SVGAGI, per germline. CDR3 nucleotide sequence: TGTGCCAGCAGTTACTCGGGGACAGGGGTCCGCGAGCAGTACTTC. Its translation is CASSYSGTGVREQYF.

The genes are TRBV27 and TRBJ1-1, with a possible D match to TRBD1 (6 bases). Trimming removed 7 bases at V and 0 bases at J, with 9 bases between. This CDR3 has 13 amino acids. Germline V CDR1 and CDR2: MNHEY, SMNVEV (reference sequence). CDR3 loop: CASKAGVNTEAFF. CDR3 DNA: TGTGCCAGCAAGGCAGGGGTGAACACTGAAGCTTTCTTT.

The chain combines TRBV11-1 with TRBJ2-2; the match to TRBD1 covers 8 bases. From germline, CDR1 is SGHAT and CDR2 FQDESV (reference sequence). CDR3 size: 16 residues. V shed 5 bases and J 7 bases; nucleotides not matched to a gene: 12. The CDR3 spells CASSPGMGQVDGELFF. The CDR3, as DNA: TGTGCCAGCAGCCCTGGGATGGGACAGGTGGACGGGGAGCTGTTTTTT.

The chain uses TRBV2 and TRBJ2-1; D is perhaps TRBD1 (7 bases). The CDR3 contains 15 residues. Trimming took 8 bases from V and 4 from J, leaving 18 bases between them. CDR1 is SNHLY and CDR2 is FYNNEI in the germline V gene. The CDR3: CASSSAGGPYNEQFF. In DNA form, the CDR3 reads TGTGCCAGCTCCTCGGCAGGGGGGCCTTACAATGAGCAGTTCTTC.